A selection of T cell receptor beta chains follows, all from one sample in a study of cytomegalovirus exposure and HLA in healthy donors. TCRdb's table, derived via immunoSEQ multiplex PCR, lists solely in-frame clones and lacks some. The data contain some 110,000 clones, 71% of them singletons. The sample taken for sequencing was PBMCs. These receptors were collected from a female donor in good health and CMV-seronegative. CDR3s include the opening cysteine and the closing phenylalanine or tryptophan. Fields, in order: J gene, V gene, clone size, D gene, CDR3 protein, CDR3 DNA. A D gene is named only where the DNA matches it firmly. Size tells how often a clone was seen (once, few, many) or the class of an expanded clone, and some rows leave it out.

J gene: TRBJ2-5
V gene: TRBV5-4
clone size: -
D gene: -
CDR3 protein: CASSLDYQETQYF
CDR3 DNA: TGTGCCAGCAGCTTGGACTACCAAGAGACCCAGTACTTC

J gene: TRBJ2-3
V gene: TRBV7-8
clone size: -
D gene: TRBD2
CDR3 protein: CASSSWGLAGIDTQYF
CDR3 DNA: TGTGCCAGCAGCTCATGGGGGCTAGCGGGTATAGATACGCAGTATTTT

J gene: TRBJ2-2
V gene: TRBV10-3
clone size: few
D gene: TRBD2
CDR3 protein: CAISESKLAGGPELNTGELFF
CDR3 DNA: TGTGCCATCAGTGAAAGTAAACTAGCGGGAGGGCCCGAACTGAACACCGGGGAGCTGTTTTTT

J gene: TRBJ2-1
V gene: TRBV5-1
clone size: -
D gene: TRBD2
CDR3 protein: CASSLQAGGPSNEQFF
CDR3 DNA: TGCGCCAGCAGCTTGCAAGCGGGAGGGCCGAGTAATGAGCAGTTCTTC

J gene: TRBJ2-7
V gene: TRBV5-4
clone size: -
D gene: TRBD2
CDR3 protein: CASSLAPSGFTYEQYF
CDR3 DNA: TGTGCCAGCAGCTTGGCCCCTAGCGGGTTCACCTACGAGCAGTACTTC

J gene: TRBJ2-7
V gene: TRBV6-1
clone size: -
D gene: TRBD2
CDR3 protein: CASREQGEEKVAGLYF
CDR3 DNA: TGTGCCAGCAGAGAACAGGGAGAGGAGAAAGTAGCGGGACTGTACTTC

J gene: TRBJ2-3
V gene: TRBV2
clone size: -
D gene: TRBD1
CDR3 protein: CASSAKGASTDTQYF
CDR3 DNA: TGTGCCAGCAGTGCCAAGGGGGCGAGCACAGATACGCAGTATTTT

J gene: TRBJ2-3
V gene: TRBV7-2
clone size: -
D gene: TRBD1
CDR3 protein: CASTVGGRVTDTQYF
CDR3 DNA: TGTGCCAGCACCGTAGGGGGCAGGGTAACAGATACGCAGTATTTT

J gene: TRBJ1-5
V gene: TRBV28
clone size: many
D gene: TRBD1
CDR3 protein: CASSSDREDQPQHF
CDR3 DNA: TGTGCCAGCAGCTCAGACAGGGAGGATCAGCCCCAGCATTTT

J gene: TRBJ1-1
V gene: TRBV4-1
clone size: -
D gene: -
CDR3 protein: CASSQVRGARSTEAFF
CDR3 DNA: TGCGCCAGCAGCCAAGTTCGGGGGGCCCGCTCCACTGAAGCTTTCTTT

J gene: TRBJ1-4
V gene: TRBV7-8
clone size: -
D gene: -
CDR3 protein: CASSLAGLENEKLFF
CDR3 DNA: TGTGCCAGCAGCTTAGCGGGACTTGAGAATGAAAAACTGTTTTTT

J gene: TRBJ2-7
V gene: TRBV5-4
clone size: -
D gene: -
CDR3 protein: CASSTRAISGSYEQYF
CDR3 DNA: TGTGCCAGCAGCACCAGGGCCATAAGTGGGTCCTACGAGCAGTACTTC

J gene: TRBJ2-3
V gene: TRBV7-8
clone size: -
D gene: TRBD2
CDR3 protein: CASSLAPSVGTSGSTDTQYF
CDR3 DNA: TGTGCCAGCAGCTTAGCCCCTAGCGTCGGGACTAGCGGTAGCACAGATACGCAGTATTTT

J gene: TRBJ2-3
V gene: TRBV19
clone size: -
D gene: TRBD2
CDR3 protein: CASSMSLAGGTDTQYF
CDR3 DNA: TGTGCCAGTAGTATGAGTCTAGCGGGAGGCACAGATACGCAGTATTTT

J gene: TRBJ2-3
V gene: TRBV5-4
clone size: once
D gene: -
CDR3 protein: CASSSLNRDRTDTQYF
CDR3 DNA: TGTGCCAGCAGCTCACTCAACAGGGATAGGACAGATACGCAGTATTTT

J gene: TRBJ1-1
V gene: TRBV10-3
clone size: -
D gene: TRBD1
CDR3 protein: CAISLQGLNTEAFF
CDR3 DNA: TGTGCCATCAGTCTACAGGGGTTGAACACTGAAGCTTTCTTT

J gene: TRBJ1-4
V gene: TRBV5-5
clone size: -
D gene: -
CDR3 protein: CASSLRGGREKLFF
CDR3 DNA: TGTGCCAGCAGCTTGCGGGGGGGAAGGGAAAAACTGTTTTTT

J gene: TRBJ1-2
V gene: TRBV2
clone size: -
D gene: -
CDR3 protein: CASTGKPTGIDGYTF
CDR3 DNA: TGTGCCAGCACCGGGAAGCCTACAGGGATCGATGGCTACACCTTC

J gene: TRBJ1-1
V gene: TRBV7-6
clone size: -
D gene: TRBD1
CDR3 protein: CASSATTGATNTEAFF
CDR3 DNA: TGTGCCAGCAGCGCCACGACAGGGGCTACGAACACTGAAGCTTTCTTT

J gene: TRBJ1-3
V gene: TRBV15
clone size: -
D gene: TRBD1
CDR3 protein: CATSRDRNRGELTGNTIYF
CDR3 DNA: TGTGCCACCAGCAGAGATCGTAACAGGGGGGAGCTCACTGGAAACACCATATATTTT

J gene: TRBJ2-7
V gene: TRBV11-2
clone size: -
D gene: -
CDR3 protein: CASSLSSYEQYF
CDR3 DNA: TGTGCCAGCAGCTTATCATCCTACGAGCAGTACTTC

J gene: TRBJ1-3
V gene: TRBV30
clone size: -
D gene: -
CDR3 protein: CAWSFAGAAGNTIYF
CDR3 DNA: TGTGCCTGGAGTTTCGCGGGGGCAGCTGGAAACACCATATATTTT

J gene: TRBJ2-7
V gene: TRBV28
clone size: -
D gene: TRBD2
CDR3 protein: CASSLSGTSGSLQYF
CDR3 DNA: TGTGCCAGCAGTCTCTCCGGGACTAGCGGTTCTTTGCAGTACTTC

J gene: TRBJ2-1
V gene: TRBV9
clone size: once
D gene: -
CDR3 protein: CASSPGGGGYNEQFF
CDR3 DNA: TGTGCCAGCAGCCCCGGGGGCGGGGGCTACAATGAGCAGTTCTTC

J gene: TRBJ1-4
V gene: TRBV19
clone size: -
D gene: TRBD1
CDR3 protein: CASRGQANEKLFF
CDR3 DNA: TGTGCCAGTAGAGGACAGGCTAATGAAAAACTGTTTTTT

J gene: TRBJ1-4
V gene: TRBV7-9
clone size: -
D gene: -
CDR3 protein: CASSFYSATNEKLFF
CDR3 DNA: TGTGCCAGCAGCTTCTACAGTGCAACTAATGAAAAACTGTTTTTT

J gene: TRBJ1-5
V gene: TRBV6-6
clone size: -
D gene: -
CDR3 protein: CASSYSAEFQPQHF
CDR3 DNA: TGTGCCAGCAGTTACTCAGCCGAATTTCAGCCCCAGCATTTT

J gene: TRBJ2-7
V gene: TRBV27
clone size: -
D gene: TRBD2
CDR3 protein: CASSRPGLDYEQYF
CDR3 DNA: TGTGCCAGCAGTCGTCCGGGACTAGACTACGAGCAGTACTTC

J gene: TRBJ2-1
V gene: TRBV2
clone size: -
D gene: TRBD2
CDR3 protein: CASRYTPGLAGLNEQFF
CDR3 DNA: TGTGCCAGCAGGTATACTCCGGGACTAGCGGGACTAAATGAGCAGTTCTTC

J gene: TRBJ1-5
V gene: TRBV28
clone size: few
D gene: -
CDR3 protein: CASTRQGNQPQHF
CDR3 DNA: TGTGCCAGCACCCGACAGGGCAATCAGCCCCAGCATTTT

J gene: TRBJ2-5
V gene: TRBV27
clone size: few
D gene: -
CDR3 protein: CASSLYPFLGPGETQYF
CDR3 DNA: TGTGCCAGCAGTTTATACCCATTTTTGGGGCCTGGGGAGACCCAGTACTTC

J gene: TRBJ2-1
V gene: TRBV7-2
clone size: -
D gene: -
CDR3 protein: CASSFESGVRNNEQFF
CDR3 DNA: TGTGCCAGCAGCTTCGAATCGGGAGTCCGGAACAATGAGCAGTTCTTC

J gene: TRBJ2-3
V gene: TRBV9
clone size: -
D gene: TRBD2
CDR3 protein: CASSVAGLAGGTDTQYF
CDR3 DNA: TGTGCCAGCAGCGTAGCAGGACTAGCGGGAGGGACAGATACGCAGTATTTT

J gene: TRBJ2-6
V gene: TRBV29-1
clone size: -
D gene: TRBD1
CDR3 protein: CSVSHRGRRASGANVLTF
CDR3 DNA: TGCAGCGTTTCCCACAGGGGGCGCCGAGCATCTGGGGCCAACGTCCTGACTTTC

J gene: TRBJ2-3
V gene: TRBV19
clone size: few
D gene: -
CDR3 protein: CASSKGYTDTQYF
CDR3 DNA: TGTGCCAGTAGTAAGGGGTACACAGATACGCAGTATTTT

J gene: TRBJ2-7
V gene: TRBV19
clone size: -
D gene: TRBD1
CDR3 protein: CASSPTGGAGLEQYF
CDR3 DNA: TGTGCCAGTAGTCCCACAGGGGGCGCGGGGCTCGAGCAGTACTTC

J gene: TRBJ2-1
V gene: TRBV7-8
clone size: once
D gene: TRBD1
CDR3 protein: CASSLRGTGFPFPYNEQFF
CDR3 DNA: TGTGCCAGCAGCTTACGGGGGACAGGGTTCCCCTTTCCCTACAATGAGCAGTTCTTC

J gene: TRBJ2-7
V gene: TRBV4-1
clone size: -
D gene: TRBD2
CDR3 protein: CASSLTAGGPRDEQYF
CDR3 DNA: TGCGCCAGCAGTCTTACTGCGGGAGGTCCTCGGGACGAGCAGTACTTC

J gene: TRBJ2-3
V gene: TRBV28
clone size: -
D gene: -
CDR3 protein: CASSFRENTQYF
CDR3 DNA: TGTGCCAGCAGTTTCCGGGAGAATACGCAGTATTTT

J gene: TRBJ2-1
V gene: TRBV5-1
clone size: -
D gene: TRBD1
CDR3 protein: CASKQGSSYNEQFF
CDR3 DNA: TGCGCCAGCAAACAGGGGAGCTCCTACAATGAGCAGTTCTTC

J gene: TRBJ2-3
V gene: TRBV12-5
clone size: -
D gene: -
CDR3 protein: CANSSTDTQYF
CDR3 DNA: TGTGCTAATAGCTCCACAGATACGCAGTATTTT

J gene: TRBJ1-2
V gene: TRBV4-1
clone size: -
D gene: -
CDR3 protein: CASSQGEGRGNYGYTF
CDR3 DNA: TGCGCCAGCAGCCAAGGGGAAGGAAGGGGTAACTATGGCTACACCTTC

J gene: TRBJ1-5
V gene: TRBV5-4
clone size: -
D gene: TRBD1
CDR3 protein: CASSFIHWDRILNQPQHF
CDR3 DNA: TGTGCCAGCAGCTTCATCCATTGGGACAGAATTCTCAATCAGCCCCAGCATTTT

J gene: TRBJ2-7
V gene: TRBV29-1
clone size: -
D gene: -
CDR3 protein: CSVWGGGYEQYF
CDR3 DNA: TGCAGCGTTTGGGGTGGGGGGTACGAGCAGTACTTC

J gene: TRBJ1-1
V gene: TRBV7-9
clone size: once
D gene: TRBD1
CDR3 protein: CASSRDSLSNTEAFF
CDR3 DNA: TGTGCCAGCAGCCGGGACAGCCTCTCGAACACTGAAGCTTTCTTT